This note documents a single T cell receptor (beta chain) sequence. The CDR3 loop spans 13 amino acids. The germline gives CDR1 SQVTM, CDR2 ANQGSEA. The V end lost 4 bases, the J end lost 1 base, and 7 bases lay between the germline ends. Under the authors' procedure: Reference gene primer amplification gave nucleated cell count estimates. Only in-frame clones appear in the TCRdb table, and some are missing; sequencing was by immunoSEQ multiplex PCR. The V and J calls and clone size are taken from that table; D and trimming were inferred from the DNA. The sample lists some 150,000 clones; roughly nine tenths were seen once. This sample was included in a study of blood T cell repertoires in COVID-19. The overall study: COVID-19 samples collected from the United States, Italy and Spain covered acute and convalescent phases. PBMCs, B-cell-depleted T cells, or T cells were the source of the cDNA or gDNA that made up the material.

The gene calls are TRBV29-1 and TRBJ2-2; D not resolved. This receptor was taken from a man between 60 and 70 years old with acute or convalescent COVID-19. The specimen was peripheral blood. CDR3 DNA: TGCAGCGTTGCACAGAAGAACACCGGGGAGCTGTTTTTT. Protein: CSVAQKNTGELFF.